This entry lists 8 T cell receptor beta chains sequenced from one sample in a study of blood T cell repertoires in COVID-19. Data came from immunoSEQ multiplex PCR; TCRdb stores just in-frame clones and leaves some out. The sample holds about 310,000 clones; about nine tenths are singletons and the top ten take approximately 5.2%. Source material: PBMCs or T cells enriched from blood (not recorded which). Receptor source: a man aged 55 to 69 who had recovered from COVID-19.

The J gene is TRBJ2-3, the V gene TRBV7-3; TRBD1 aligns across 8 bases. Trimming at V came to 5 bases and at J to 6 bases, leaving 7 bases not matched to a gene. Germline CDR1 and CDR2: SGHTA and FQGTGA. The length of the CDR3 is 14 residues. The CDR3 region has the DNA TGTGCCAGCAGCCCAGGACAGGGCTACGATACGCAGTATTTT. Protein product: CASSPGQGYDTQYF.

CDR3 DNA sequence: TGTGCCAGCTCACCATTCGGGACACCCCGAGGAGACTATGGCTACACCTTC. Translated, it gives CASSPFGTPRGDYGYTF. The chain couples TRBV18 to TRBJ1-2; possible D gene TRBD1, 6 bases. Germline loops: CDR1 KGHSH, CDR2 LQKENI. The V and J ends lost 2 bases and 3 bases respectively, with 19 bases between them. This CDR3 region has 17 residues. The full variable domain, completed using reference TRBV18 and TRBJ1-2, is NAGVMQNPRHLVRRRGQEARLRCSPMKGHSHVYWYRQLPEEGLKFMVYLQKENIIDESGMPKERFSAEFPKEGPSILRIQQVVRGDSAAYFCASSPFGTPRGDYGYTFGSGTRLTVV.

The CDR3 nucleotides read TGTGCCAGCAGCTTAAGCCCTGGCTACACCTTC. This encodes CASSLSPGYTF. V gene TRBV7-9 combines with J gene TRBJ1-2; D gene uncertain. The germline V gene has CDR1 SEHNR and CDR2 FQNEAQ (reference sequence). The CDR3 runs to 11 residues. V lost 2 bases to trimming and J lost 7 bases, with 5 bases between them.

The rearrangement joins TRBV28 to TRBJ2-7; D perhaps matches TRBD1 (5 bases). CDR3 length: 13 residues. The germline CDR1 and CDR2 sequences are MDHEN and SYDVKM. Between the trimmed V and J ends, which lost 3 bases and 6 bases, there was a span of 12 bases. CDR3 DNA sequence: TGTGCCAGCAGTTTGACCCGGCAGGGCGAGCAGTACTTC. Protein sequence: CASSLTRQGEQYF.

The chain is built from TRBV10-2 and TRBJ2-7; 10 positions match TRBD1. The V segment lost 8 bases and the J segment 3 bases; nucleotides outside the gene matches: 7. Germline V gives CDR1 WSHSY, CDR2 SAAADI. The CDR3 spans 14 residues. CDR3 sequence: CASFSRDRGYEQYF. DNA for the CDR3: TGCGCCAGCTTTTCCCGGGACAGGGGCTACGAGCAGTACTTC.

This sequence joins TRBV5-4 and TRBJ2-5, with D possibly matching TRBD1 (6 bases). V lost 4 bases and J 1 base, leaving 20 bases between the germline ends. From germline, CDR1 is SGHNT and CDR2 YYREEE (reference sequence). The CDR3 runs 17 residues. DNA for the CDR3: TGTGCCAGCAGCCGGCCAGGGGCCCTACCACCCCAAGAGACCCAGTACTTC. Translating it yields CASSRPGALPPQETQYF.

The genes are TRBV28 and TRBJ2-7; weak D call: TRBD1 (6 bases). Trimming removed 5 bases at V and 5 bases at J, with 10 bases between. This CDR3 contains 12 residues. CDR1 MDHEN and CDR2 SYDVKM come from the germline V gene. The CDR3 DNA is TGTGCCAGCAGTGATACAGGGCACGAGCAGTACTTC. Protein product: CASSDTGHEQYF.

V usage is TRBV4-1 and J usage is TRBJ2-1, with a tentative D call TRBD2 (6 bases). Trimming shortened V by 4 bases and J by 0 bases, and 16 bases separated the two germline ends. CDR1 is MGHRA and CDR2 is YSYEKL in the germline V gene. The CDR3 runs to 17 residues. CDR3 protein: CASSPRLVSSSYNEQFF. In nucleotides, the CDR3 is TGCGCCAGCAGCCCCCGACTAGTGTCAAGCTCCTACAATGAGCAGTTCTTC.